The 17 T cell receptor beta chains given below trace back to one sample, sequenced in a study of identical twins. TCRdb fed the 5' RACE reads into MiXCR, producing one record per CDR3 protein. The data show a few hundred thousand distinct CDR3 sequences, 6.5% to 9.5% seen once. This same sample was also part of a study on yellow fever vaccine responses in identical twins.

The sample was memory (CD45RO+) T cells sorted from blood. Receptors were obtained from a woman between 18 and 29 years old in good health.

The chain recombines TRBV20-1 with TRBJ1-6; tentatively, D is TRBD1 (6 bases). Germline lookup yields CDR1 DFQATT and CDR2 SNEGSKA (reference sequence). CDR3 length: 15 amino acids. Trimming took 5 bases from V and 7 from J, leaving 18 bases between them. Written as DNA, the CDR3 is TGCAGTGCTCCACCGTCCAGGGGCGGGAATTCACCCCTCCACTTT. Its translation: CSAPPSRGGNSPLHF.

The rearrangement joins TRBV7-8 to TRBJ1-4; maybe TRBD1 (5 bases). This CDR3 is built from 16 residues. Germline CDR1 reads SGHVS; CDR2 reads FQNEAQ. Trimming pared 1 base from V and 7 bases from J, leaving 16 bases between. CDR3 nucleotides: TGTGCCAGCAGCTTAGTAGGGTTGGGGCTCTCTGAAAAACTGTTTTTT. It yields the protein CASSLVGLGLSEKLFF.

This clonotype was picked up a small number of times. This sequence joins TRBV4-1 and TRBJ2-1; weak D call: TRBD2 (5 bases). CDR1 is MGHRA, CDR2 YSYEKL, per germline. The length of the CDR3 is 17 residues. Trimming cost V 0 bases and J 7 bases, with 19 bases left between them. The DNA of the CDR3 is TGCGCCAGCAGCCAAGATAGGCTAGCTCATATGGGGAATGAGCAGTTCTTC. As protein: CASSQDRLAHMGNEQFF.

This clonotype was counted ten times or more. The gene calls are TRBV29-1 and TRBJ2-2, with 14 bases fitting TRBD2. V dropped 7 bases and J dropped 7; count of bases not matched to a gene: 5. The germline V gene has CDR1 SQVTM and CDR2 ANQGSEA. CDR3 length: 14 residues. The chain's CDR3 is CSAGTSGGVGELFF. The CDR3 region has the DNA TGCAGCGCTGGGACTAGCGGGGGCGTCGGGGAGCTGTTTTTT.

This clonotype has a handful of counts. The CDR3 loop is CSASQDGGNEKLFF. CDR3 nucleotide sequence: TGCAGTGCTAGTCAGGACGGGGGGAATGAAAAACTGTTTTTT. The chain combines TRBV20-1 with TRBJ1-4; TRBD1 is a possible D gene (5 bases). Germline CDR1 is DFQATT and CDR2 is SNEGSKA (reference sequence). V was pared by 3 bases and J by 5 bases, with 13 bases between. This CDR3 is 14 amino acids long.

This clonotype was seen more than once but under ten times. The chain combines TRBV28 with TRBJ2-7; D unclear. V lost 8 bases and J lost 2, with 13 bases in between. CDR1 is MDHEN and CDR2 is SYDVKM in the germline V gene. The CDR3 is 13 amino acids. The CDR3 spells CASGTASTYEQYF. The CDR3 nucleotides are TGTGCCAGCGGCACGGCCTCAACCTACGAGCAGTACTTC.

This clonotype has ten or more counts. The chain carries TRBV5-1 and TRBJ2-2, with D maybe TRBD2 (6 bases). Trimming pared 4 bases from V and 6 bases from J, leaving 13 bases between. The germline V gene encodes CDR1 SGHRS and CDR2 YFSETQ. The CDR3 runs 14 residues. The CDR3 reads CASSPRSGAGELFF. Here the CDR3 DNA reads TGCGCCAGCAGCCCCCGATCGGGAGCCGGGGAGCTGTTTTTT.

This clonotype occurred many times. V gene TRBV4-2 combines with J gene TRBJ1-2; D gene unclear. Germline CDR1 reads LGHNA; CDR2 reads YNFKEQ. Trimming stripped 1 base from V and 4 bases from J, with 13 bases between. The CDR3 has 15 amino acids. The CDR3 protein is CASSQAPPGRYGYTF. For the CDR3, the DNA is TGTGCCAGCAGCCAAGCACCACCTGGGCGCTATGGCTACACCTTC.

This chain joins TRBV4-1 and TRBJ2-5; D not resolved. The CDR3 is 15 amino acids. The germline V gene has CDR1 MGHRA and CDR2 YSYEKL. Deletions cut 0 bases from V and 7 bases from J, with 15 bases between. The CDR3 sequence: CASSQDPSAARTQYF. The CDR3 nucleotides are TGCGCCAGCAGCCAAGATCCCAGCGCGGCTCGGACCCAGTACTTC.

The table lists this clonotype with many counts. This rearrangement joins TRBV5-1 to TRBJ2-7, with 11 positions matching TRBD2. With V trimmed by 4 bases and J by 3 bases, 6 bases remained unmatched. The CDR3 contains 15 residues. CDR1 SGHRS and CDR2 YFSETQ come from the germline V gene. The CDR3 DNA follows: TGCGCCAGCAGCCCCTTAGCGGGAGGGGGCTACGAGCAGTACTTC. Its translation: CASSPLAGGGYEQYF.

The rearrangement links TRBV24-1 to TRBJ2-1, with a possible D match to TRBD2 (6 bases). The CDR3 spans 17 residues. The ends were cut back, 3 bases at V and 4 bases at J, with 18 bases in the middle. CDR1 and CDR2 from the germline V gene are KGHDR and SFDVKD. CDR3 DNA: TGTGCCACCAGTGATCCAGCTCGGGCTAGCGATTACAATGAGCAGTTCTTC. It is translated as CATSDPARASDYNEQFF.

This rearrangement joins TRBV9 to TRBJ2-7, with D unclear. This CDR3 is built from 14 residues. Deletions cut 3 bases from V and 1 base from J, with 11 bases between. Germline V gene sequence: CDR1 SGDLS, CDR2 YYNGEE. CDR3 protein: CASSETRLSYEQYF. CDR3 bases: TGTGCCAGCAGCGAGACCAGGTTATCCTACGAGCAGTACTTC.

This clonotype was observed at least ten times. J is TRBJ1-1 and V is TRBV7-2, with D uncertain. The germline CDR1 and CDR2 sequences are SGHTA and FQGNSA. V shed 1 base and J shed 0 bases, with 9 bases lying between them. This CDR3 contains 15 residues. Here the CDR3 DNA reads TGTGCCAGCAGCTTAGGTGCGGGGTTGAACACTGAAGCTTTCTTT. Protein sequence: CASSLGAGLNTEAFF. The whole variable domain, filled in from reference TRBV7-2 and TRBJ1-1, reads GAGVSQSPSNKVTEKGKDVELRCDPISGHTALYWYRQSLGQGLEFLIYFQGNSAPDKSGLPSDRFSAERTGGSVSTLTIQRTQQEDSAVYLCASSLGAGLNTEAFFGQGTRLTVV.

This clonotype came up many times. The rearrangement uses TRBV7-2 and TRBJ1-2; D perhaps matches TRBD1 (6 bases). The CDR3 runs to 13 residues. Deletions cut 5 bases from V and 7 bases from J, with 14 bases between. In germline, CDR1 is SGHTA, CDR2 FQGNSA. The CDR3, as DNA: TGTGCCAGCAGCCCGACGGCGGGGGCTGGCTACACCTTC. It translates to CASSPTAGAGYTF.

This clonotype appeared a few times. The genes are TRBV7-2 and TRBJ2-1; D perhaps matches TRBD2 (6 bases). Looked up from germline, CDR1 is SGHTA and CDR2 is FQGNSA. This CDR3 comprises 15 residues. V dropped 5 bases and J dropped 5 bases, with 16 bases sitting between them. In DNA, the CDR3 is TGTGCCAGCAGCCTTAGTGGGGGGACCCACAATGAGCAGTTCTTC. This translates into CASSLSGGTHNEQFF.

The chain links TRBV20-1 to TRBJ2-2; the D is unclear. Germline-derived CDR1 and CDR2 are DFQATT and SNEGSKA (reference sequence). The CDR3 is made up of 15 amino acids. V lost 0 bases and J lost 4, with 12 bases in between. CDR3 in DNA: TGCAGTGCTAGAGATCTCCAGCAGTCCACCGGGGAGCTGTTTTTT. This gives the protein CSARDLQQSTGELFF.

This clonotype was observed at least ten times. The chain joins TRBV3-1 to TRBJ2-1, with 12 bases that match TRBD2. The CDR3 covers 14 residues. V was pared by 1 base and J by 15 bases, with 7 bases of the junction left unmatched. In germline, CDR1 is LGHDT, CDR2 YNNKEL (reference sequence). The CDR3 sequence is CASSQALAGGTTFF. As DNA, the CDR3 is TGTGCCAGCAGCCAAGCGCTAGCGGGGGGGACTACGTTCTTC.